This T cell receptor beta chain was recorded in a study of blood T cell repertoires in COVID-19. About the study: From T cells, B-cell-depleted T cells, or PBMCs came the material, which was cDNA or gDNA.

Seattle's enrolled individuals joined amid active infection and were then monitored longitudinally. In the source study's methods: Amplification with reference gene primers provided the estimates of nucleated cell counts. Produced via immunoSEQ multiplex PCR; TCRdb's table is partial and in-frame only. That table is the source of V, J and clone size, and D and trimming were worked out from the DNA. The sample shows over 250,000 clones, around 92% of them seen only once. This CDR3 comprises 13 residues. CDR1 is GTSNPN, CDR2 SVGIG, per germline (reference sequence). Deletions cut 1 base from V and 6 bases from J, with 13 bases between.

The gene calls are TRBV30 and TRBJ2-7; the D is unclear. The specimen sequenced was peripheral blood. The clonotype comes from a person between 18 and 35 years old with COVID-19, enrolled during active disease. The CDR3 DNA follows: TGTGCCTGGAGTGAAGGCACCCTAGGCGAGCAGTACTTC. Encoded protein: CAWSEGTLGEQYF. Using reference TRBV30 and TRBJ2-7 for the parts outside the CDR3, the full variable domain is SQTIHQWPATLVQPVGSPLSLECTVEGTSNPNLYWYRQAAGRGLQLLFYSVGIGQISSEVPQNLSASRPQDRQFILSSKKLLLSDSGFYLCAWSEGTLGEQYFGPGTRLTVT.